This is a list of T cell receptor beta chains from one sample in a study of blood T cell repertoires in COVID-19. Libraries were prepared by immunoSEQ multiplex PCR; TCRdb keeps only in-frame clonotypes and omits some of them. The table lists 80,000 to 95,000 clones, 87% of them singletons. Material for sequencing was peripheral blood. The receptor set was obtained from a woman in her fifties or sixties with active or convalescent COVID-19. Each CDR3 is given with its conserved first and last residue. The D gene is left open where the match is weak. A clone size is listed for some rows: how often the clone was seen (once, few, many), or a class if it is expanded.

v_call	clone_size	j_call	d_call	cdr3_aa	cdr3_nt
TRBV3-1/TRBV3-2	few	TRBJ1-1	TRBD1	CASSPTGARNTEAFF	TGTGCCAGCAGCCCGACAGGGGCCCGGAACACTGAAGCTTTCTTT
TRBV30	NA	TRBJ1-2	NA	CAWSSRRGYGYTF	TGTGCCTGGAGTTCGCGCAGGGGTTATGGCTACACCTTC
TRBV6-5	few	TRBJ2-6	NA	CASSRDSSGANVLTF	TGTGCCAGCAGCAGAGACAGCTCTGGGGCCAACGTCCTGACTTTC
TRBV18	NA	TRBJ1-1	TRBD1	CASSMIRQGVNTEAFF	TGTGCCAGCTCGATGATCCGACAGGGGGTGAACACTGAAGCTTTCTTT
TRBV7-2	NA	TRBJ2-1	NA	CASSLGLSGGSYNEQFF	TGTGCCAGCAGCTTAGGTCTTTCCGGGGGTTCCTACAATGAGCAGTTCTTC
TRBV7-2	once	TRBJ2-5	TRBD2	CASSKTSGATQYF	TGTGCCAGCAGCAAGACTAGCGGGGCCACCCAGTACTTC
TRBV27	NA	TRBJ1-6	NA	CASSPTRSHNSPLHF	TGTGCCAGCAGCCCAACAAGGAGTCATAATTCACCCCTCCACTTT
TRBV2	NA	TRBJ2-3	NA	CASRTGDTQYF	TGTGCCAGCAGGACAGGAGATACGCAGTATTTT
TRBV3-1/TRBV3-2	NA	TRBJ1-4	TRBD1	CASSHGQGREREKLFF	TGTGCCAGCAGCCATGGACAGGGGAGGGAAAGAGAAAAACTGTTTTTT
TRBV2	NA	TRBJ2-5	TRBD2	CACGDWGGTQYF	TGTGCCTGTGGTGATTGGGGGGGGACCCAGTACTTC
TRBV9	NA	TRBJ2-7	NA	CASSVAGYYEQYF	TGTGCCAGCAGCGTAGCAGGTTACTACGAGCAGTACTTC
TRBV24-1	once	TRBJ2-2	TRBD1	CATSPTDRGGRELFF	TGTGCCACCAGCCCCACGGACAGGGGCGGGCGGGAGCTGTTTTTT
TRBV19	NA	TRBJ2-1	NA	CASSIDPEGGQFF	TGTGCCAGTAGTATAGACCCCGAAGGGGGGCAGTTCTTC
TRBV27	NA	TRBJ1-1	NA	CASFADTFLVTEAFF	TGTGCCAGCTTCGCGGACACTTTTTTGGTAACTGAAGCTTTCTTT
TRBV7-2	few	TRBJ1-5	TRBD1	CASSGGQGGAHGQPQHF	TGTGCCAGCAGCGGAGGACAGGGAGGGGCACACGGGCAGCCCCAGCATTTT
TRBV28	NA	TRBJ1-6	TRBD1	CASSPPQGQHSPLHF	TGTGCCAGCAGTCCCCCGCAGGGACAGCATTCACCCCTCCACTTT
TRBV28	NA	TRBJ2-3	TRBD2	CASTKAGGPTDTQYF	TGTGCCAGCACCAAAGCGGGGGGGCCCACAGATACGCAGTATTTT
TRBV30	NA	TRBJ1-2	NA	CAWSVRRDNYGYTF	TGTGCCTGGAGTGTAAGACGGGATAACTATGGCTACACCTTC
TRBV12-3/TRBV12-4	NA	TRBJ1-2	NA	CASSWGGGGYTF	TGTGCCAGCAGTTGGGGGGGCGGCGGCTACACCTTC
TRBV15	NA	TRBJ2-7	TRBD1	CATSRDRTGGQSEQYF	TGTGCCACCAGCAGAGATCGGACAGGGGGCCAGAGCGAGCAGTACTTC
TRBV30	NA	TRBJ2-3	TRBD2	CAGKDWTSLLSTDTQYF	TGTGCCGGAAAGGATTGGACTAGCCTTCTAAGCACAGATACGCAGTATTTT
TRBV5-1	NA	TRBJ2-1	TRBD1	CASSSAGGNEQFF	TGCGCCAGCAGCTCAGCAGGGGGCAATGAGCAGTTCTTC
TRBV12-3/TRBV12-4	NA	TRBJ2-7	NA	CASSLEREQYF	TGTGCCAGCAGTTTAGAGCGTGAGCAGTACTTC
TRBV2	NA	TRBJ1-2	NA	CASSEGRNYGYTF	TGTGCCAGCAGTGAAGGCCGGAACTATGGCTACACCTTC
TRBV6-2/TRBV6-3	NA	TRBJ1-1	TRBD1	CASSYRDRGLMNTEAFF	TGTGCCAGCAGTTACAGGGACAGGGGACTCATGAACACTGAAGCTTTCTTT
TRBV5-6	NA	TRBJ1-2	NA	CASSLWTATTPGYGYTF	TGTGCCAGCAGCTTATGGACAGCCACCACCCCAGGGTATGGCTACACCTTC
TRBV19	NA	TRBJ2-7	NA	CASSISQGSYYEQYF	TGTGCCAGTAGTATAAGTCAGGGAAGTTACTACGAGCAGTACTTC
TRBV12-3/TRBV12-4	few	TRBJ1-2	NA	CASSPGNGYGYTF	TGTGCCAGCAGCCCAGGGAATGGGTATGGCTACACCTTC
TRBV7-3	NA	TRBJ2-7	TRBD1	CASSLGQGFREQYF	TGTGCCAGCAGCCTCGGACAGGGGTTTAGAGAGCAGTACTTC
TRBV5-5	NA	TRBJ2-1	TRBD1	CASWGDRARKQFF	TGTGCCAGTTGGGGGGACAGGGCGAGGAAGCAGTTCTTC
TRBV7-9	NA	TRBJ1-6	NA	CASSPAGASNSPLHF	TGTGCCAGCAGCCCCGCGGGGGCCAGTAATTCACCCCTCCACTTT
TRBV27	NA	TRBJ1-1	TRBD1	CASSYMTGAGTEAFF	TGTGCCAGCAGTTATATGACAGGGGCCGGCACTGAAGCTTTCTTT
TRBV6-6	NA	TRBJ2-7	NA	CASSYSREQYF	TGTGCCAGCAGTTACTCGAGGGAGCAGTACTTC
TRBV29-1	NA	TRBJ1-2	NA	CSVARDTNYGYTF	TGCAGCGTTGCCAGGGACACTAACTATGGCTACACCTTC
TRBV6-5	NA	TRBJ2-2	TRBD2	CASSYLAGSPTGELFF	TGTGCCAGCAGTTACCTAGCGGGGTCTCCCACCGGGGAGCTGTTTTTT
TRBV15	NA	TRBJ2-1	NA	CATSIPRRDPVNEQFF	TGTGCCACCAGCATCCCCCGGCGGGATCCAGTCAATGAGCAGTTCTTC
TRBV18	NA	TRBJ2-7	TRBD1	CASSTDRVSYEQYF	TGTGCCAGCTCAACAGACAGGGTCTCTTACGAGCAGTACTTC
TRBV7-2	NA	TRBJ1-1	NA	CASSPTASGTEAFF	TGTGCCAGCAGCCCCACCGCGTCGGGGACTGAAGCTTTCTTT